This T cell receptor (beta chain) originates from a study of shared clonotypes between healthy human individuals. On the study more broadly: A couple of female and three male donors aged 18 to 49 were enrolled. Three plates were used per donor for CD4 naive, three for CD4 memory, two for CD8 naive and one for CD8 memory. Findings of the study overall: Only blood samples were collected, and tissue repertoires likely differ.

With regard to this clone: Its matching antigen is unknown.

Replicate PCRs for sorted subsets used around 200 ng DNA; this equaled 25,000 to 35,000 T cell genomes. Sequencing used immunoSEQ multiplex PCR; TCRdb keeps in-frame clones, though not all of them. The sample has 1.5 million to 1.9 million clones; around 98% are singletons. Sequenced input: naive CD4+ T cells sorted from blood. Subset meaning: CD45RA+ positively selected. The TCR comes from a young man in good health.

CDR3 in amino acids: CASSQLFYGYTF. The CDR3 DNA is TGTGCCAGCAGTCAGCTTTTCTATGGCTACACCTTC. The chain employs TRBV28 and TRBJ1-2; D remains ambiguous. This CDR3 is built from 12 residues. The V end was cut by 5 bases, the J end by 4 bases, with 8 bases between. Germline CDR1 and CDR2: MDHEN and SYDVKM.